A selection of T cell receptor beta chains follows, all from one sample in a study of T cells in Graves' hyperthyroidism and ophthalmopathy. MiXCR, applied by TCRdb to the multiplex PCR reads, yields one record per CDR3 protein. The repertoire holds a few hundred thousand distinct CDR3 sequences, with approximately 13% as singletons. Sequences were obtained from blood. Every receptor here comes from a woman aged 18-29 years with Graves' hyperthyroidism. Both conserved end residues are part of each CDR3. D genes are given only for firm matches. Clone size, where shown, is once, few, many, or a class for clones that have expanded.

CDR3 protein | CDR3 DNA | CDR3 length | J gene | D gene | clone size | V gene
CASSLGNLGTEAFF | TGTGCCAGCAGCTTAGGGAACCTCGGGACTGAAGCTTTCTTT | 14 | TRBJ1-1 | - | - | TRBV13
CASRRDRAYGYTF | TGTGCCAGCAGACGGGACAGGGCGTATGGCTACACCTTC | 13 | TRBJ1-2 | TRBD1 | - | TRBV7-2
CANSDFTGELFF | TGTGCTAACTCGGATTTCACCGGGGAGCTGTTTTTT | 12 | TRBJ2-2 | - | many | TRBV12-5
CASSVQNTGELFF | TGTGCCAGCAGTGTACAGAACACCGGGGAGCTGTTTTTT | 13 | TRBJ2-2 | - | - | TRBV6-2/TRBV6-3
CASSLRPQTGELFF | TGCGCCAGCAGCTTGAGGCCACAAACCGGGGAGCTGTTTTTT | 14 | TRBJ2-2 | - | - | TRBV5-1
CASSKPGGTGDEAFF | TGTGCCAGCAGCAAGCCGGGTGGGACAGGCGATGAAGCTTTCTTT | 15 | TRBJ1-1 | TRBD1 | few | TRBV11-2
CASSWTVEEDTQYF | TGCGCCAGCAGCTGGACAGTTGAAGAAGATACGCAGTATTTT | 14 | TRBJ2-3 | - | - | TRBV5-1
CSATDRGPYYGYTF | TGCAGTGCCACTGACAGGGGGCCGTACTATGGCTACACCTTC | 14 | TRBJ1-2 | TRBD1 | - | TRBV20-1
CASNAPGDRDEQYF | TGTGCCAGCAACGCGCCGGGGGATAGGGACGAGCAGTACTTC | 14 | TRBJ2-7 | - | many | TRBV27
CASSPGASNTEAFF | TGTGCCAGCTCACCAGGGGCCAGCAACACTGAAGCTTTCTTT | 14 | TRBJ1-1 | - | many | TRBV18
CATDRAGELFF | TGTGCCACCGACCGAGCAGGGGAGCTGTTTTTT | 11 | TRBJ2-2 | - | many | TRBV6-2/TRBV6-3
CASSFAGTRGRVYGCTF | TGTGCCAGCAGCTTCGCGGGGACCCGGGGGCGAGTCTATGGCTGCACCTTC | 17 | TRBJ1-2 | - | - | TRBV7-2